The clone carrying this T cell receptor beta chain was counted ten times or more. Germline is not matched at one junction end, which may reflect a read error. The length of the CDR3 is 15 residues. Germline lookup yields CDR1 SGHRS and CDR2 YFSETQ. The source of the sample is a study of T cell repertoires in cytomegalovirus infection. Study as a whole: Evidence of both CMV infection and a matching HLA type came from public TCR beta signatures.

TCRdb analysed the reads with MiXCR anew, one entry per CDR3 protein. This table holds some 600,000 distinct CDR3 sequences, 20% to 25% found once. This clonotype was obtained from a human donor in good health (CMV status not recorded). Some clones in this sample may be carry-over from other donors' samples. The chain recombines TRBV5-1 with TRBJ2-3; 10 positions match TRBD1. Source material: CD8+ T cells from PBMCs. This chain's CDR3 is CASSLDRGATDTQYF. The DNA of the CDR3 is TGTGCCAGCAGCTTGGACAGGGGGGCGACAGATACGCAGTATTTT.